Below, 4 T cell receptor beta chains from the same sample are listed, as sequenced in a study of control samples from healthy donors and cancer patients. The repertoire was sequenced with immunoSEQ multiplex PCR; TCRdb's copy has only in-frame clones and lacks some. Of around 130,000 clones listed, 88% were seen once; the top ten hold about 3.4%. Sequenced: blood. The receptors shown here come from a man over 45 in good health.

This clone was seen once. The V gene is TRBV5-1, the J gene TRBJ2-5; possibly TRBD2 for D (7 bases). Germline-derived CDR1 and CDR2 are SGHRS and YFSETQ. CDR3 length: 13 residues. Deletions cut 4 bases from V and 4 bases from J, with 11 bases between. CDR3 sequence (DNA): TGCGCCAGCAGCGTGGGAGGGGGAGAGACCCAGTACTTC. Translating it yields CASSVGGGETQYF.

This clone was detected only once. Other nucleotide sequences from this sample produce the same CDR3. V is TRBV12-3 or TRBV12-4 and J is TRBJ2-7; D remains ambiguous. The CDR3 length is 11 residues. Trimming cost V 3 bases and J 5 bases, with 5 bases left between them. The CDR3 DNA is TGTGCCAGCAGTTTCCTTGACGAGCAGTACTTC. It translates to CASSFLDEQYF.

This clone appeared a single time. This chain uses TRBV12-3 or TRBV12-4 with TRBJ2-1; 7 bases line up with TRBD2. The CDR3 length is 13 residues. V gave up 7 bases and J gave up 4 bases; unmatched junction bases: 4. The CDR3 reads CASMDGGYNEQFF. CDR3 bases: TGTGCCAGCATGGACGGGGGGTACAATGAGCAGTTCTTC.

J is TRBJ2-1 and V is TRBV27, with D possibly TRBD2 on 6 matching bases. Germline V lookup: CDR1 MNHEY, CDR2 SMNVEV (reference sequence). V was shortened by 6 bases and J by 6 bases, with 12 bases between the two germline ends. The length of the CDR3 is 13 residues. CDR3 amino acids: CASRLLAGNEQFF. The CDR3 nucleotides read TGTGCCAGCAGACTACTAGCTGGCAATGAGCAGTTCTTC.